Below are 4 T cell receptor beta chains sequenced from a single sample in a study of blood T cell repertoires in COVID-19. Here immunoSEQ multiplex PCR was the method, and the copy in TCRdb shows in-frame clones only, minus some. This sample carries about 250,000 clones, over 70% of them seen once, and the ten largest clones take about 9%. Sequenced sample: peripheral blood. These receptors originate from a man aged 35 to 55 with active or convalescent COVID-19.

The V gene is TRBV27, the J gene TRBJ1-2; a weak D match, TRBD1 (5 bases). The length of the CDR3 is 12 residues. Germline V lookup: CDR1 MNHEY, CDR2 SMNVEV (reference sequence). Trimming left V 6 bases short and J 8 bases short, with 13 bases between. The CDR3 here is CASSPQGLGYTF. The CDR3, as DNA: TGTGCCAGCAGCCCGCAGGGACTGGGCTACACCTTC.

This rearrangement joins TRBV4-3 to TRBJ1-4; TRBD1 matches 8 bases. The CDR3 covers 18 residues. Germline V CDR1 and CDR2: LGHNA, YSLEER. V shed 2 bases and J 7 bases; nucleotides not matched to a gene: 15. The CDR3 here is CASSQWVLGEGQGEKLFF. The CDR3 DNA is TGCGCCAGCAGCCAATGGGTTTTGGGGGAAGGACAGGGTGAAAAACTGTTTTTT.

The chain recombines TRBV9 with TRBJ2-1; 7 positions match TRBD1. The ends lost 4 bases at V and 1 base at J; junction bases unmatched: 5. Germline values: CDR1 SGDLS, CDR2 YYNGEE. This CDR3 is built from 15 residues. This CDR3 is CASSPGTVSYNEQFF. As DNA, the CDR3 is TGTGCCAGCAGCCCCGGGACAGTTTCCTACAATGAGCAGTTCTTC.

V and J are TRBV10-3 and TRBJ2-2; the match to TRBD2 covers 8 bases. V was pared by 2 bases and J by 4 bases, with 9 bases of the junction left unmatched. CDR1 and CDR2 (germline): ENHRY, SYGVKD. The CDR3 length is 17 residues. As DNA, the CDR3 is TGTGCCATCAGTGAGCACGACGGGAGGGGTGGCACCGGGGAGCTGTTTTTT. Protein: CAISEHDGRGGTGELFF.